This T cell receptor (beta chain) appears in the sequencing data of a study of neurological immune-mediated disorders. The cDNA was generated by 5'RACE with 10-nucleotide random UMIs. One entry per CDR3 protein, called by TCRdb with MiXCR from the 5' RACE reads. Of approximately 60,000 distinct CDR3 sequences in the sample, approximately 4.1% were seen once. V was cut by 7 bases and J by 8 bases, with 17 bases left in between. The CDR3 length is 14 residues. On this clonotype: Its antigen is not identified.

Study-wide points: No CDR3 amino acid sequences recurred among expanded clones across subjects, suggesting private repertoires in all groups. One related-CDR3 cluster, found by phylogenetic grouping, held repertoires of 18 of 34 multiple sclerosis patients and is a possible signature.

Material: PBMCs. This TCR came from a man aged 50-60 years with multiple sclerosis. V and J are TRBV12-3 or TRBV12-4 and TRBJ1-4, with D perhaps matching TRBD1 (6 bases). CDR3 DNA sequence: TGTGCCAGCACCACGTTCGGGGGGCCGGAAAAACTGTTTTTT. Translation gives CASTTFGGPEKLFF.